The 31 T cell receptor beta chains presented below share a single source sample, sequenced in a study of T cell responses to AZD1222 COVID-19 vaccine. Method: immunoSEQ multiplex PCR; TCRdb's copy keeps in-frame clones and lacks some. Among over 150,000 clones listed, about 89% were seen once. This specimen was peripheral blood, taken 28 days after the second AZD1222 dose. The source of these receptors is an adult who received the AZD1222 COVID-19 vaccine.

The chain is built from TRBV27 and TRBJ1-5; D not certain. The CDR3 has 14 residues. Germline-derived CDR1 and CDR2 are MNHEY and SMNVEV (reference sequence). V was shortened by 10 bases and J by 0 bases, with 13 bases between the two germline ends. The CDR3 is CATSEDGSNQPQHF. The CDR3 region has the DNA TGTGCCACCTCCGAAGACGGTAGCAATCAGCCCCAGCATTTT.

J is TRBJ2-3 and V is TRBV19; possible D gene TRBD1, 5 bases. The V gene lost 4 bases and the J gene lost 9 bases, with 11 bases spanning the gap. The germline V gene encodes CDR1 LNHDA and CDR2 SQIVND (reference sequence). CDR3 length: 12 residues. The CDR3 reads CASSSPGNTQYF. The CDR3 DNA follows: TGTGCCAGTAGTAGCCCAGGGAACACGCAGTATTTT.

The genes are TRBV30 and TRBJ2-1, with D hard to call. V was clipped by 2 bases and J by 6 bases, with 11 bases between them. Germline CDR1 reads GTSNPN; CDR2 reads SVGIG (reference sequence). CDR3 length: 13 amino acids. CDR3 loop: CAWSFGPGNEQFF. CDR3 coding DNA: TGTGCCTGGAGTTTCGGACCGGGCAATGAGCAGTTCTTC.

The chain employs TRBV4-1 and TRBJ2-1, with a weak D call TRBD1 (6 bases). Trimming took 3 bases from V and 10 from J, leaving 10 bases between them. This CDR3 contains 12 residues. CDR1 and CDR2 from the germline V gene are MGHRA and YSYEKL. The CDR3 sequence is CASSHNDREQFF. For the CDR3, the DNA is TGCGCCAGCAGCCATAACGACAGGGAGCAGTTCTTC.

This clone was observed a single time. The chain combines TRBV21-1 with TRBJ2-1; TRBD2 is the table's D call and was not checked against the DNA. TRBV21-1 is labeled a pseudogene. The CDR3 sequence is 16 residues long. The CDR3 sequence is CASSKGQRESYNEQFF. CDR3 bases: TGTGCCAGCAGCAAGGGCCAGCGGGAGAGCTACAATGAGCAGTTCTTC.

This clone was seen just once. This sequence joins TRBV5-6 and TRBJ2-5, with D hard to call. Looked up from germline, CDR1 is SGHDT and CDR2 is YYEEEE. CDR3 length equals 14 residues. The V end lost 1 base, the J end lost 5 bases, and 12 bases lay between the germline ends. CDR3: CASSLKAVGETQYF. CDR3 in DNA: TGTGCCAGCAGCTTGAAGGCAGTGGGCGAGACCCAGTACTTC.

The chain couples TRBV28 to TRBJ2-1; TRBD2 might be the D (6 bases). Trimming pared 5 bases from V and 10 bases from J, leaving 15 bases between. Germline CDR1 MDHEN, CDR2 SYDVKM. This CDR3 has 13 residues. The DNA for the CDR3 is TGTGCCAGCAGTACCCCTGCGGGAAGGGAGCAGTTCTTC. Residues: CASSTPAGREQFF.

The chain combines TRBV30 with TRBJ1-2, with 9 bases that match TRBD1. The CDR3 contains 17 residues. Germline V gives CDR1 GTSNPN, CDR2 SVGIG (reference sequence). With V trimmed by 3 bases and J by 3 bases, 14 bases remained unmatched. DNA for the CDR3: TGTGCCTGGAGCTTGGGGGGGACAGGGATGTTGTACTATGGCTACACCTTC. It codes for CAWSLGGTGMLYYGYTF.

This chain uses TRBV9 with TRBJ1-1; D not resolved. The V gene's germline CDR1 is SGDLS and CDR2 YYNGEE. Trimming took 3 bases from V and 5 from J, leaving 14 bases between them. There are 14 residues in the CDR3. CDR3 DNA sequence: TGTGCCAGCAGCGCTGGACCTCCCGTTACTGAAGCTTTCTTT. Translating it yields CASSAGPPVTEAFF.

The rearrangement joins TRBV30 to TRBJ2-7; 10 bases are shared with TRBD2. Unmatched junction bases numbered 4, after V lost 2 bases and J lost 6 bases. From germline, CDR1 is GTSNPN and CDR2 SVGIG (reference sequence). The CDR3 consists of 13 residues. CDR3 nucleotide sequence: TGTGCCTGGAGTAGCGGGAGGGAGGGCGAGCAGTACTTC. Residues: CAWSSGREGEQYF.

J is TRBJ2-1 and V is TRBV9, with 13 bases identical to TRBD2. Trimming took 4 bases from V and 5 from J; bases not matched to a gene: 9. This CDR3 has 17 residues. CDR1 is SGDLS and CDR2 is YYNGEE in the germline V gene. CDR3 amino acids: CASSSSVLAGGHNEQFF. CDR3 DNA: TGTGCCAGCAGCTCTTCGGTACTAGCGGGGGGGCACAATGAGCAGTTCTTC.

V usage is TRBV6-5 and J usage is TRBJ1-2; D remains unclear. The CDR3 is 13 amino acids. The V gene lost 6 bases and the J gene lost 4 bases, with 12 bases spanning the gap. Germline V gene lookup returns CDR1 MNHEY and CDR2 SVGAGI. The CDR3, as DNA: TGTGCCAGCAGAGGAGGGTTGGGCTATGGCTACACCTTC. Its translation: CASRGGLGYGYTF.

The rearrangement links TRBV11-2 to TRBJ1-1; a weak D match, TRBD1 (5 bases). The length of the CDR3 is 13 residues. The V and J ends lost 3 bases and 11 bases respectively, with 16 bases between them. Germline V CDR1 and CDR2: SGHAT, FQNNGV. CDR3 region: CASSFRGSTGAFF. The CDR3 region has the DNA TGTGCCAGCAGCTTTAGGGGTTCAACCGGGGCTTTCTTT.

The genes are TRBV28 and TRBJ2-7; the match to TRBD1 covers 10 bases. Germline CDR1 MDHEN, CDR2 SYDVKM. After removal of 5 bases from V and 5 bases from J, the junction contained 15 bases not matched to a gene. This CDR3 has 17 amino acids. The CDR3 here is CASSPRGVGTGVDEQYF. CDR3 in DNA: TGTGCCAGCAGTCCGAGGGGCGTCGGGACAGGGGTGGACGAGCAGTACTTC. Full variable domain (outside the CDR3, taken from reference TRBV28 and TRBJ2-7): DVKVTQSSRYLVKRTGEKVFLECVQDMDHENMFWYRQDPGLGLRLIYFSYDVKMKEKGDIPEGYSVSREKKERFSLILESASTNQTSMYLCASSPRGVGTGVDEQYFGPGTRLTVT.

This chain uses TRBV6-5 with TRBJ2-3; no clear D gene. V was clipped by 5 bases and J by 11 bases, with 17 bases between them. Germline V gives CDR1 MNHEY, CDR2 SVGAGI. The length of the CDR3 is 13 residues. The CDR3 DNA follows: TGTGCCAGCAGTATCGAGCCCGGAGAAAGGCAGTATTTT. The encoded protein is CASSIEPGERQYF.

V is TRBV10-3 and J is TRBJ1-4, with 8 nucleotides matching TRBD1. The CDR3 consists of 16 residues. CDR1 ENHRY and CDR2 SYGVKD come from the germline V gene. The V gene end was trimmed by 3 bases and the J gene end by 6 bases; junction bases not matched to a gene: 9. The CDR3 here is CAISDPTGAVDEKLFF. DNA of the CDR3: TGTGCCATCAGTGATCCGACAGGGGCCGTAGATGAAAAACTGTTTTTT.

The CDR3 nucleotides read TGTGCCAGCAGCGGTGACATGAACACTGAAGCTTTCTTT. Encoded protein: CASSGDMNTEAFF. The gene calls are TRBV7-2 and TRBJ1-1; D remains ambiguous. The CDR3 runs to 13 residues. The V gene lost 5 bases and the J gene lost 0 bases, with 7 bases spanning the gap. Germline CDR1 and CDR2: SGHTA and FQGNSA.

The chain combines TRBV28 with TRBJ2-3; D gene ambiguous. The V gene's germline CDR1 is MDHEN and CDR2 SYDVKM. CDR3 length: 12 amino acids. V lost 5 bases to trimming and J lost 6 bases, with 9 bases between them. The CDR3 is CASSSPIDTQYF. DNA for the CDR3: TGTGCCAGCAGTAGCCCCATCGATACGCAGTATTTT.

The V gene is TRBV13, the J gene TRBJ2-7, with a possible D match to TRBD1 (6 bases). Germline-derived CDR1 and CDR2 are PRHDT and FYEKMQ (reference sequence). CDR3 length: 16 residues. The V end was cut by 4 bases, the J end by 5 bases, with 21 bases between. The CDR3 nucleotides read TGTGCCAGCAGCTCCCCCCGGACAGAATTCAGCAACGAGCAGTACTTC. It specifies CASSSPRTEFSNEQYF.

The chain recombines TRBV9 with TRBJ2-7, with 11 bases fitting TRBD2. With 4 bases clipped from V and 5 bases from J, the junction kept 8 bases outside the gene matches. From germline, CDR1 is SGDLS and CDR2 YYNGEE. The CDR3 sequence is 15 residues long. CDR3 DNA: TGTGCCAGCAGCAAGACTAGCGGGACTTTCGACGAGCAGTACTTC. Its translation: CASSKTSGTFDEQYF.

The J gene is TRBJ2-2, the V gene TRBV6-5; 11 bases agree with TRBD2. There are 16 residues in the CDR3. V gave up 0 bases and J gave up 7 bases; unmatched junction bases: 4. CDR1 and CDR2 from the germline V gene are MNHEY and SVGAGI. CDR3: CASSYSGGLAGGELFF. The DNA of the CDR3 is TGTGCCAGCAGTTACTCGGGTGGACTAGCGGGCGGGGAGCTGTTTTTT.

CDR3 sequence reads: CASTGPKGNQPQHF. In DNA form, the CDR3 reads TGTGCCAGTACAGGTCCCAAGGGCAATCAGCCCCAGCATTTT. This sequence joins TRBV19 and TRBJ1-5, with D unclear. The CDR3 spans 14 residues. V was clipped by 7 bases and J by 2 bases, with 12 bases between them. Germline V CDR1 and CDR2: LNHDA, SQIVND (reference sequence).

The table lists this clone with many counts. The same CDR3 is also encoded by other DNA sequences in this sample. The genes are TRBV27 and TRBJ1-1; TRBD1 aligns across 9 bases. Germline trimming cut 4 bases from V and 5 bases from J; bases unmatched to any gene: 5. The CDR3 is made up of 14 amino acids. The germline CDR1 and CDR2 sequences are MNHEY and SMNVEV (reference sequence). The CDR3 DNA sequence: TGTGCCAGCAGTTCTCTGGACAGGGGAACTGAAGCTTTCTTT. The encoded protein is CASSSLDRGTEAFF.

The chain couples TRBV2 to TRBJ1-5, with no clear D. Germline CDR1 is SNHLY and CDR2 is FYNNEI. Trimming removed 6 bases at V and 4 bases at J, with 13 bases between. The CDR3 has 14 amino acids. CDR3 residues: CASSPKTENQPQHF. Here the CDR3 DNA reads TGTGCCAGCAGCCCGAAAACGGAAAATCAGCCCCAGCATTTT.

V is TRBV12-3 or TRBV12-4 and J is TRBJ2-7; D gene unclear. This CDR3 is built from 11 residues. V lost 1 base, J lost 7 bases, and 5 bases lay in between. The CDR3 nucleotides read TGTGCCAGCAGTTTAGGGGGTGAGCAGTACTTC. This gives the protein CASSLGGEQYF.

V usage is TRBV12-3 or TRBV12-4 and J usage is TRBJ2-1, with D possibly matching TRBD1 (6 bases). This CDR3 has 13 amino acids. Trimming took off 3 bases at V and 10 bases at J, with 13 bases between the two ends. CDR3 residues: CASSFTGTPEQFF. The CDR3, as DNA: TGTGCCAGCAGTTTTACCGGGACACCCGAGCAGTTCTTC.

This clone was recorded a few times. The CDR3 loop reads CASTGLAGVYEQYF. CDR3 coding DNA: TGTGCCAGCACCGGACTAGCGGGAGTTTACGAGCAGTACTTC. V usage is TRBV2 and J usage is TRBJ2-7, with 13 bases identical to TRBD2. Germline CDR1 reads SNHLY; CDR2 reads FYNNEI. Germline trimming cut 7 bases from V and 4 bases from J; bases unmatched to any gene: 4. There are 14 residues in the CDR3.

V gene TRBV6-1 combines with J gene TRBJ1-5; no clear D gene. V was trimmed by 2 bases and J by 6 bases, leaving 14 bases between them. The germline V gene has CDR1 MNHNS and CDR2 SASEGT. The CDR3 length is 15 residues. The CDR3 coding sequence is TGTGCCAGCAGTGAAACTAGCCCTGAGACTCAGCCCCAGCATTTT. It is translated as CASSETSPETQPQHF.

The gene calls are TRBV6-5 and TRBJ1-2; possibly TRBD1 for D (6 bases). The CDR3 spans 13 residues. Germline V gene data show CDR1 as MNHEY and CDR2 as SVGAGI. Trimming stripped 6 bases from V and 6 bases from J, with 14 bases between. The CDR3 here is CASSFTGADGYTF. The CDR3 DNA reads as TGTGCCAGCAGCTTTACGGGGGCGGATGGCTACACCTTC.

The chain employs TRBV28 and TRBJ1-2, with D perhaps TRBD1 (5 bases). The germline gives CDR1 MDHEN, CDR2 SYDVKM. The CDR3 loop spans 15 amino acids. Trimming took off 5 bases at V and 4 bases at J, with 17 bases between the two ends. CDR3 sequence: CASSRFGTEPYGYTF. The CDR3, as DNA: TGTGCCAGCAGTCGGTTCGGGACGGAGCCCTATGGCTACACCTTC.

The V call is TRBV12-3 or TRBV12-4, the J call TRBJ2-2; D ambiguous. The CDR3 has 13 residues. Trimming stripped 0 bases from V and 11 bases from J, with 10 bases between. The DNA for the CDR3 is TGTGCCAGCAGTTTAGCCAGCAGACCCGAGCTGTTTTTT. Amino acid sequence: CASSLASRPELFF.